This entry describes one TCR beta chain. Its antigen is not identified. This sample was included in a study of T cell responses to AZD1222 COVID-19 vaccine. The germline V gene encodes CDR1 LNHDA and CDR2 SQIVND (reference sequence). The CDR3 sequence is 14 residues long. The J segment lost 3 bases and the V segment lost 7 bases, leaving 4 bases of the junction unmatched. Overall study results and limits: In all cases, repertoires were sampled only after the peak T cell response. Targeting of unmutated variant regions was reportedly seen in nearly half of spike-specific TCRs.

Clones were sequenced by immunoSEQ multiplex PCR, and TCRdb holds only the in-frame ones, with some missing. The table has some 150,000 clones, almost 90% seen once. This specimen was peripheral blood, taken on day 0 of AZD1222 vaccination. This sequence originates from an adult in good health. This rearrangement joins TRBV19 to TRBJ1-4; TRBD1 matches at 8 bases. The CDR3 reads CASTPGQANEKLFF. The DNA of the CDR3 is TGTGCCAGTACCCCGGGACAGGCTAATGAAAAACTGTTTTTT.